This T cell receptor (beta chain) came from a study of control samples from healthy donors and cancer patients. V was trimmed by 4 bases and J by 1 base, leaving 11 bases between them. The germline V gene has CDR1 SNHLY and CDR2 FYNNEI. This CDR3 contains 15 residues. Sequencing was performed with immunoSEQ multiplex PCR; in TCRdb, only in-frame clones are kept and a portion is missing. The sample has approximately 99,000 clones; approximately 84% are singletons. The chain carries TRBV2 and TRBJ1-5; D is uncertain. The TCR originated in a man younger than 30 in good health. Specimen: blood. CDR3 loop: CASSVASGSNQPQHF. The CDR3 coding sequence is TGTGCCAGCAGTGTGGCATCAGGCAGCAATCAGCCCCAGCATTTT.